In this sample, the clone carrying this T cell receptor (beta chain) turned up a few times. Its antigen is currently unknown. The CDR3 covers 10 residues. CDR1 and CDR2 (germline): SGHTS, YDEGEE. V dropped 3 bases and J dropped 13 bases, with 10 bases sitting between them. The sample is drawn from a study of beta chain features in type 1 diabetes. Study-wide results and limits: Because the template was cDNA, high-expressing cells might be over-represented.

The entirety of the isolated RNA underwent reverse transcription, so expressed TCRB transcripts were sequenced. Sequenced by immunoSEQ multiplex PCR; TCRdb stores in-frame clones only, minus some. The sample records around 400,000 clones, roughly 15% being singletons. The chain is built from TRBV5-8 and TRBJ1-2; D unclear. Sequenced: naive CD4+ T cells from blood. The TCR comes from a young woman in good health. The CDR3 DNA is TGTGCCAGCAGCTCAAACTCGATCACCTTC. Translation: CASSSNSITF.